This T cell receptor beta chain was recovered during a study of blood T cell repertoires in COVID-19. Overall study context: Sources were T cells, B-cell-depleted T cells, or PBMCs; the material itself was cDNA or gDNA.

A single count supports this clone. Between the trimmed V and J ends, which lost 3 bases and 3 bases, there was a span of 8 bases. Germline V gene lookup returns CDR1 SGHAT and CDR2 FQDESV (reference sequence). This CDR3 is built from 13 residues. Measured with immunoSEQ multiplex PCR; TCRdb has only the in-frame clones, and not every one. Of approximately 450,000 clones listed, approximately 90% are singletons. Clinical history reported by participants formed the basis on which cohorts were assigned. All recovered Cohort 3 donors got two negative PCRs, got clearance, or saw symptom resolution. This TCR derives from a man aged 25 to 45 who had recovered from COVID-19. Sequencing was carried out using PBMCs or T cells enriched from blood (not recorded which). This chain connects TRBV11-1 to TRBJ1-1; perhaps TRBD1 as D (6 bases). Here the CDR3 DNA reads TGTGCCAGCAGCTTTAACAGGGACACTGAAGCTTTCTTT. As protein: CASSFNRDTEAFF.